This is a list of T cell receptor beta chains from one sample in a study of cytomegalovirus exposure and HLA in healthy donors. Here immunoSEQ multiplex PCR was the method, and the copy in TCRdb shows in-frame clones only, minus some. The sample lists under 150,000 clones, around 84% seen once, with approximately 10% in the top ten. Material for sequencing was PBMCs. Receptors originate from a man between 18 and 29 years old in good health and CMV-seropositive. Each CDR3 is given with its conserved first and last residue. The D gene is left open where the match is weak. Some rows have no size entry. The others give once, few or many, or a class for an expanded clone.

D gene,V gene,J gene,clone size,CDR3 length,CDR3 DNA,CDR3 protein
-,TRBV11-2,TRBJ2-7,-,15,TGTGCCAGCAGCTCCTGGGGAGGCAGGTTCTACGAGCAGTACTTC,CASSSWGGRFYEQYF
-,TRBV18,TRBJ2-3,-,14,TGTGCCAGCTCACCATTGGACATTACAGATACGCAGTATTTT,CASSPLDITDTQYF
-,TRBV19,TRBJ2-5,-,14,TGTGCCAGTAGTATAAGGACTGCTGCGGAGACCCAGTACTTC,CASSIRTAAETQYF
-,TRBV7-9,TRBJ2-6,few,16,TGTGCCAGCAGCCCAAATGACAGATCTGGGGCCAACGTCCTGACTTTC,CASSPNDRSGANVLTF
-,TRBV21-1,TRBJ1-6,-,18,TGTGCCAGCAGCAAAGTCGGGAAAGGGGGAAAAAATAATTCACCCCTCCACTTT,CASSKVGKGGKNNSPLHF
TRBD1,TRBV9,TRBJ1-2,-,13,TGTGCCAGCAGCGGAACAGGGGTGGCAGGCTACACCTTC,CASSGTGVAGYTF
TRBD1,TRBV12-5,TRBJ1-2,-,15,TGTGCTAGTGGTTTGGGACAGGGCGTGGGGTATGGCTACACCTTC,CASGLGQGVGYGYTF
-,TRBV5-1,TRBJ2-7,-,14,TGCGCCAGCAGCACGGGGCGGGGAGCCTACGAGCAGTACTTC,CASSTGRGAYEQYF
TRBD1,TRBV19,TRBJ2-7,-,14,TGTGCCAGTCGCTCCGGGACAGGGGACTACGAGCAGTACTTC,CASRSGTGDYEQYF
TRBD2,TRBV28,TRBJ2-1,-,14,TGTGCCAGTGTGACTAGCGGGAGCCGGGAAGTACAGTTCTTC,CASVTSGSREVQFF
-,TRBV6-1,TRBJ1-5,once,14,TGTGCCAGCAGCGGACACACCAGAAATCAGCCCCAGCATTTT,CASSGHTRNQPQHF
TRBD1,TRBV14,TRBJ2-1,-,18,TGTGCCAGCAGCCAGCGCCGGGACAGCATCCTCTTTCTCGATGAGCAGTTCTTC,CASSQRRDSILFLDEQFF
-,TRBV19,TRBJ2-3,-,15,TGTGCCAGTAGTATAGAATTCCTTACGACAGCAACGCAGTATTTT,CASSIEFLTTATQYF